The clone carrying this T cell receptor (beta chain) was observed a few times. The antigen is undetermined. Documented time point: healthy volunteer bleed at 6 weeks. Unseparated into fractions, whole blood served as the source from which total RNA was extracted. The library gave individual cDNA molecules unique molecular identifiers. In the study's own analysis: TCR counts had a median of about 99,000 per sample and spanned roughly 20,000 to 690,600. TCRdb re-called the RACE reads through MiXCR, storing one row per CDR3 protein. The V and J calls here are based on TCRdb, not the publication. In the table there are 35,000 to 50,000 distinct CDR3 sequences, around 3.6% of which are singletons. These data originate in a study of human T cells and chemical hapten exposure. Background on the study: Small pooled library volume differences chiefly drove per-sample TCR yield variation. Study-wide results and limits: Following DPC sensitization, TCRs present above 1 in 1000 frequency showed no change.

This TCR was recovered from a human donor in good health. Some clones in this sample may be carry-over from other donors' samples. The specimen sequenced was whole blood.

The CDR3 DNA reads as TGTGCCAGCAGCTTACAGCTTACAAGGGGGCAGTTCTTC. Its protein is CASSLQLTRGQFF. This chain connects TRBV7-9 to TRBJ2-1; tentatively, D is TRBD1 (5 bases). Trimming removed 2 bases at V and 12 bases at J, with 14 bases between. CDR1 is SEHNR, CDR2 FQNEAQ, per germline (reference sequence). The CDR3 extends over 13 amino acids.